This T cell receptor beta chain originates from a study of beta chain features in type 1 diabetes. The V gene lost 5 bases and the J gene lost 0 bases, with 17 bases spanning the gap. The CDR3 is 17 residues long. Germline V gene lookup returns CDR1 SGHTA and CDR2 FQGNSA. Findings of the study overall: Moderate yet significant TCRB CDR3 shortening was seen in Type 1 diabetes patients in all four CD4+ subsets.

Note on this clone: Its antigen is unidentified.

The entirety of the isolated RNA underwent reverse transcription, so expressed TCRB transcripts were sequenced. The data were produced by immunoSEQ multiplex PCR, yet TCRdb's version contains in-frame clones alone and is incomplete. The sample lists hundreds of thousands of clones, roughly 12% occurring once. Sequencing input: naive CD4+ T cells from blood. This receptor was identified in a man between 18 and 35 years old in good health. The rearrangement uses TRBV7-2 and TRBJ2-1; D uncertain. This CDR3 reads CASSKAPGASSYNEQFF. For the CDR3, the DNA is TGTGCCAGCAGCAAAGCCCCGGGTGCGAGCTCCTACAATGAGCAGTTCTTC.